This T cell receptor (beta chain) was found in a study of shared clonotypes between healthy human individuals (dated by TCRdb to 2018 to 2021). For the wider study: A couple of women and a few men aged 18 to 49 years were included in the cohort. Leukapheresis yielded between about 0.94 and 8.9 billion PBMCs per donor. To increase sequencing depth and limit assay-specific biases, TCR repertoire library preparation and sequencing were carried out by different laboratories using diverse techniques. To estimate repertoire size and how much clonotypes are shared between individuals, the study performed deep sequencing of blood TCR repertoires from a handful of healthy adults.

Using the deep immunoSEQ assay, multiplex PCR amplified TCR CDR3 regions from genomic DNA. Extracted genomic DNA from each cell subset was distributed evenly across all wells of several immunoSEQ 96-well plates, and each plate was treated as a replicate. Each replicate PCR for unsorted PBMC received 250 to 300 ng genomic DNA, equal to about 30,000 T cell genomes. Unsorted PBMC genomic DNA was sequenced across ten immunoSEQ deep assay plates. Purified libraries were quantified with a Qubit 3.0 fluorometer, sized on a Bioanalyzer 2100, and re-quantified with the KAPA Library Quantification kit. A separate single-read 150-cycle Illumina NextSeq 550 flow cell was used to sequence each immunoSEQ 96-well plate. On the authors' methods: Because the immunoSEQ output included only junctional sequences and no quality scores, the filtering could not be the same as the filtering used for full-length reads. Sequences were annotated with PyIR, a Python wrapper for IgBLAST v1.9, using IMGT germline references to assign V/J genes and CDR3. Reads with weak V/J assignments (E-value above 1e-6), missing CDR3, stop codons, out-of-frame junctions, or ambiguous translated residues were removed. V3J clonotypes were defined as sequences sharing an identical inferred V gene, J gene, and CDR3 amino acid sequence. To compute the percentage overlap between repertoires, the number of shared unique clonotypes was divided by the size of the smaller repertoire. Richness of each repertoire was evaluated using RTK rarefaction, the Chao1 estimator, and Recon v2.1 estimates of unobserved clonotypes. Sourced from immuneACCESS, this table was stored by TCRdb with only in-frame sequences that have V and J called. A share of the clones is absent; for the studies checked, an unresolved V gene accounts for under half, and the remainder has no known explanation. That table gives V, J and clone size, and the DNA gave D and trimming. This sample comprises fewer than 550,000 clones, nearly 80% of them detected only once. About 12% of the sample comes from the top ten.

Regarding this clone: Its antigen is still unknown. One base away there is no much larger clone; base qualities are not given.

The donors were healthy, HIV-negative adults who had no recently reported acute infections or vaccinations. Every donor was a Caucasian adult residing in Nashville, Tennessee, USA. For unsorted samples, 90 million or so PBMCs were counted and genomic DNA was extracted with the QIAamp DNA Blood Mini kit. Blood was obtained by leukapheresis, after which PBMCs were separated by Ficoll-Histopaque density gradient centrifugation and cryopreserved in liquid nitrogen vapor phase. What the study reported, not specific to this receptor: Only blood was sampled, and tissue TCR repertoires likely differ from those in blood. Pairwise subsampling led to the expectation that sequencing depth would affect the degree of clonotype sharing among donors. Because the study included a small number of donors, the genetic and exposure-history diversity represented was limited.

The receptor was isolated from a woman aged 40-49 years in good health. Some clones in this sample may be carry-over from other donors' samples. Sequencing was done on a sample of PBMCs.

The sequence in DNA is TGTGCCAGCAGCTTAGGGCTAGGACTACCACGTCCCTTCTTC. This translates into CASSLGLGLPRPFF. The V and J genes are TRBV7-8 and TRBJ2-1, and TRBD2 may be the D gene, going by 6 matching bases. CDR1 SGHVS and CDR2 FQNEAQ are derived from the germline V gene. The V and J ends are trimmed by 1 base and 16 bases, leaving 20 bases between them. Inclusive of the bounding cysteine and phenylalanine, the CDR3 is 14 residues long. Kept here is only the CDR3 DNA, which spans 42 bases and is read in frame from base 1.